This T cell receptor beta chain emerged from a study of blood T cells in healthy people across ages. The V gene's germline CDR1 is LGHDT and CDR2 YNNKEL (reference sequence). The CDR3 has 16 amino acids. The V and J ends lost 6 bases and 1 base, in that order; junction bases with no gene match: 10. Notes on the study in general: In long-lived donors, naive CD4+ cell counts and diversity exceeded those of aged donors. The percentage of naive T cells correlated strongly with TCR beta diversity.

Alongside a J-beta primer mix, a sample-barcoded 5' primer served in a second PCR lasting about 7 to 12 cycles. Tags on each cDNA molecule came from a template-switch adaptor with 12 random nucleotides. TCRdb re-analysed the 5' RACE reads in MiXCR, keeping a single row per CDR3 protein. The sample holds 750,000 to 950,000 distinct CDR3 sequences, 25% to 30% seen once. This clonotype appeared a single time. Antigen specificity is unknown. These data also featured in a second study, about T cells of mothers and their children. This second study notes: Related mother and child pairs showed slightly greater overlap (not significant) than unrelated pairs did.

Sequencing was carried out using blood. The V call is TRBV3-1, the J call TRBJ2-3, with 7 bases that match TRBD2. This TCR derives from a woman in her forties in good health. The CDR3: CASRRGRAGRTDTQYF. In DNA form, the CDR3 reads TGTGCCAGCAGGCGAGGACGAGCGGGGCGCACAGATACGCAGTATTTT.